This is a list of T cell receptor beta chains from one sample in a study of Tregs in tolerant kidney transplant recipients. Assay: immunoSEQ multiplex PCR; the TCRdb copy retains only in-frame clones and omits some. The sample has more than 60,000 clones, 85% to 90% seen once; the top ten hold approximately 0.4%. This specimen was CD4+ T cells from blood, taken before the transplant. These receptors originate from a human donor who received a combined kidney and bone marrow transplant. CDR3s include the opening cysteine and the closing phenylalanine or tryptophan. The D gene is left open where the match is weak. Size is omitted from some rows. Given values are once, few, many or a class for expanded clones.

d_gene	abundance	j_gene	v_gene	CDR3aa	CDR3nt
.	.	TRBJ1-4	TRBV5-1	CASSARPEGHEKLFF	TGCGCCAGCAGCGCCAGACCGGAGGGCCATGAAAAACTGTTTTTT
TRBD2	.	TRBJ2-7	TRBV7-6	CASSRDWEGEQYF	TGTGCCAGCAGCCGGGACTGGGAGGGGGAGCAGTACTTC
TRBD1	.	TRBJ2-1	TRBV7-9	CASSSPGQGHSSYNEQFF	TGTGCCAGCAGCTCGCCGGGACAGGGCCATAGCTCCTACAATGAGCAGTTCTTC
TRBD1	.	TRBJ1-2	TRBV7-3	CASSPGTGPGGYTF	TGTGCCAGCAGCCCGGGGACAGGACCAGGAGGCTACACCTTC
.	.	TRBJ2-5	TRBV28	CASKGQGFLQETQYF	TGTGCCAGCAAAGGGCAGGGGTTTTTACAAGAGACCCAGTACTTC
.	.	TRBJ2-2	TRBV27	CASRSRATGELFF	TGTGCCAGCAGGAGCAGGGCCACCGGGGAGCTGTTTTTT
.	.	TRBJ2-2	TRBV5-1	CASSLADKNTGELFF	TGCGCCAGCAGCTTGGCGGACAAGAACACCGGGGAGCTGTTTTTT
.	.	TRBJ2-1	TRBV19	CASSTVTANNEQFF	TGTGCCAGTAGTACCGTGACAGCCAACAATGAGCAGTTCTTC
.	once	TRBJ2-3	TRBV10-3	CAIRQGRDTDTQYF	TGTGCCATCAGACAGGGACGAGACACAGATACGCAGTATTTT
TRBD2	.	TRBJ2-4	TRBV28	CASSLTLTSGNIQYF	TGTGCCAGCAGTTTAACCCTCACTAGCGGAAACATTCAGTACTTC
TRBD1	.	TRBJ1-4	TRBV7-9	CASGLTGTENEKLFF	TGTGCCAGCGGACTAACCGGGACAGAGAATGAAAAACTGTTTTTT
.	.	TRBJ2-6	TRBV28	CASSFAGANVLTF	TGTGCCAGCAGTTTTGCGGGGGCCAACGTCCTGACTTTC
.	.	TRBJ1-2	TRBV28	CASSVAQTEYGYTF	TGTGCCAGCAGCGTAGCGCAGACCGAATATGGCTACACCTTC
TRBD1	.	TRBJ2-1	TRBV6-5	CASSYLNQGAGNEQFF	TGTGCCAGCAGTTATTTGAACCAGGGGGCGGGAAATGAGCAGTTCTTC
.	.	TRBJ1-2	TRBV28	CASSQPGHLYGYTF	TGTGCCAGCAGTCAACCGGGACACCTCTATGGCTACACCTTC
.	many	TRBJ2-4	TRBV12-5	CASGLAGENIQYF	TGTGCTAGTGGTTTGGCGGGAGAAAACATTCAGTACTTC
.	.	TRBJ1-1	TRBV5-4	CASSLNRDTEAFF	TGTGCCAGCAGCTTGAACAGGGATACTGAAGCTTTCTTT
.	.	TRBJ1-4	TRBV6-6	CASVSGRGPNEKLFF	TGTGCCAGCGTATCAGGCAGGGGACCTAATGAAAAACTGTTTTTT
.	.	TRBJ1-5	TRBV2	CASSDRLPPNQPQHF	TGTGCCAGCAGCGACAGGCTTCCGCCAAATCAGCCCCAGCATTTT
TRBD2	once	TRBJ2-3	TRBV7-2	CASSFPPGLAKYF	TGTGCCAGCAGCTTTCCCCCGGGACTAGCAAAATATTTT
TRBD1	.	TRBJ1-1	TRBV4-2	CASSPRQGALTEAFF	TGTGCCAGCAGCCCGCGACAGGGGGCGCTCACTGAAGCTTTCTTT
.	.	TRBJ2-1	TRBV7-7	CASSSDSYNEQFF	TGTGCCAGCAGCTCAGACTCCTACAATGAGCAGTTCTTC
.	.	TRBJ1-1	TRBV28	CASSLAGVNTEAFF	TGTGCCAGCAGTTTAGCAGGGGTGAACACTGAAGCTTTCTTT
TRBD2	.	TRBJ2-2	TRBV6-5	CASSYSLAGVTGELFF	TGTGCCAGCAGTTACTCCTTAGCGGGAGTAACCGGGGAGCTGTTTTTT
.	.	TRBJ2-3	TRBV10-2	CASSDVAGVTDTQYF	TGCGCCAGCAGTGATGTGGCAGGGGTAACAGATACGCAGTATTTT
.	.	TRBJ1-1	TRBV6-5	CASIERPGKAFF	TGTGCCAGCATTGAGCGGCCAGGCAAAGCTTTCTTT
TRBD1	few	TRBJ1-1	TRBV30	CAFSRTGNTEAFF	TGTGCCTTTTCCCGGACAGGGAACACTGAAGCTTTCTTT
TRBD1	.	TRBJ2-5	TRBV2	CASRSGTGQETQYF	TGTGCCAGCAGGTCCGGGACAGGACAAGAGACCCAGTACTTC
.	.	TRBJ2-6	TRBV6-1	CASSEAAGAGANVLTF	TGTGCCAGCAGTGAAGCAGCAGGGGCTGGGGCCAACGTCCTGACTTTC
.	.	TRBJ1-2	TRBV28	CASSGGQPNYGYTF	TGTGCCAGCAGTGGAGGACAGCCTAACTATGGCTACACCTTC
TRBD2	once	TRBJ2-5	TRBV5-1	CASSLLAGIQETQYF	TGCGCCAGCAGCTTGCTAGCGGGGATCCAAGAGACCCAGTACTTC
TRBD2	few	TRBJ2-7	TRBV19	CASSPPGLALYEQYF	TGTGCCAGTAGTCCACCGGGACTAGCTCTTTACGAGCAGTACTTC
.	few	TRBJ2-3	TRBV11-2	CASSLSTDTQYF	TGTGCCAGCAGCCTGAGCACAGATACGCAGTATTTT
.	.	TRBJ2-7	TRBV2	CASSSQGKYEQYF	TGTGCCAGCAGTTCACAGGGAAAGTACGAGCAGTACTTC
.	.	TRBJ2-1	TRBV18	CASSPFVQGSSYNEQFF	TGTGCCAGCTCACCCTTCGTGCAGGGAAGCTCCTACAATGAGCAGTTCTTC
TRBD1	.	TRBJ1-4	TRBV4-2	CASSQPGTGDEKLFF	TGTGCCAGCAGCCAACCCGGGACAGGGGATGAAAAACTGTTTTTT
.	.	TRBJ2-7	TRBV28	CASILSQGSHEQYF	TGTGCCAGTATCCTCTCCCAGGGTTCCCACGAGCAGTACTTC
TRBD2	.	TRBJ2-1	TRBV19	CASSIDRGSGRYTNEQFF	TGTGCCAGTAGTATCGACCGGGGTAGCGGGAGGTACACCAATGAGCAGTTCTTC
TRBD2	.	TRBJ2-1	TRBV4-3	CASSQLSRSSGSRNEQFF	TGCGCCAGCAGCCAACTTTCTAGGAGTAGCGGGAGTAGGAATGAGCAGTTCTTC
TRBD1	.	TRBJ2-7	TRBV5-1	CASSLIQGGEQYF	TGCGCCAGCAGCTTAATACAGGGGGGCGAGCAGTACTTC
TRBD1	.	TRBJ1-1	TRBV7-9	CASSPRTGAAFF	TGTGCCAGCAGCCCAAGGACAGGGGCGGCTTTCTTT
TRBD2	.	TRBJ2-1	TRBV27	CASSWLMTTSGRGGEQFF	TGTGCCAGCAGTTGGTTAATGACGACTAGCGGGAGGGGGGGGGAGCAGTTCTTC
.	.	TRBJ1-4	TRBV4-3	CASSPGGGISEKLFF	TGCGCCAGCAGCCCGGGTGGAGGTATCAGTGAAAAACTGTTTTTT
TRBD1	.	TRBJ1-4	TRBV19	CASSSDRVNEKLFF	TGTGCCAGTAGTTCCGACAGGGTCAATGAAAAACTGTTTTTT
.	.	TRBJ2-5	TRBV28	CASSLTGSLQETQYF	TGTGCCAGCAGTTTAACCGGGAGCCTCCAAGAGACCCAGTACTTC
TRBD2	once	TRBJ2-7	TRBV28	CASSLPGGGTSGVYEQYF	TGTGCCAGCAGTCTCCCTGGGGGGGGGACTAGCGGGGTCTACGAGCAGTACTTC